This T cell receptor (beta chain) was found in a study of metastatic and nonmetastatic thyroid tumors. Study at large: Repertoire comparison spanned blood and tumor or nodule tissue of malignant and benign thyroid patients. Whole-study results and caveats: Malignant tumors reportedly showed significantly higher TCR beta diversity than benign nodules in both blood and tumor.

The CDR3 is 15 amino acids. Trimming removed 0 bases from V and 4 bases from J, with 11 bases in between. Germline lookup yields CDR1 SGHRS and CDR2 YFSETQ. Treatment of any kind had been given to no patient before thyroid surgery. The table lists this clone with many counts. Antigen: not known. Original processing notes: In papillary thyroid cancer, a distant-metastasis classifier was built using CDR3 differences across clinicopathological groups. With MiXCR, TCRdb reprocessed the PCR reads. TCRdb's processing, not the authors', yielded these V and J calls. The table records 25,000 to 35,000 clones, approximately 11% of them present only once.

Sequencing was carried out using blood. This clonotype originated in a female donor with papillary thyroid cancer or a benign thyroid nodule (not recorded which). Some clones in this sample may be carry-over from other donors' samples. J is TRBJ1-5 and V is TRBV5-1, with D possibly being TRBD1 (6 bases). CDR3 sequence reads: CASSLAGQPNQPQHF. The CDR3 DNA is TGCGCCAGCAGCTTGGCTGGACAGCCGAATCAGCCCCAGCATTTT.